This T cell receptor beta chain was captured by sequencing in a study of T-cell reconstitution after alpha-beta-depleted transplantation in children. This clonotype appeared a few times. Its antigen is not known. Findings and caveats of the study: T-cell numbers and diversity, one year after transplant, stemmed largely from T cells that were newly produced.

This CDR3 comprises 17 residues. Germline V gene data show CDR1 as MNHEY and CDR2 as SMNVEV (reference sequence). V trimming: 3 bases; J trimming: 4 bases; junction bases outside the gene matches: 9. It was with unique molecular identifiers that the TCRbeta library was prepared. TCRdb re-called the PCR reads with MiXCR, one entry per CDR3 protein. The table includes around 800,000 distinct CDR3 sequences, around 15% detected once. The material sequenced was PBMCs, mostly from graft donor cells, taken 360 days after TCRalphabeta/CD19-depleted stem cell transplant. This receptor was obtained from a male patient younger than 18 who had a stem cell transplant for acute lymphoblastic leukemia, so the T cells may come from the graft donor. The chain carries TRBV27 and TRBJ2-1; 10 nucleotides agree with TRBD2. The CDR3 DNA sequence: TGTGCCAGCAGTTTCGGGCCTAGCGGGAGTCGTTACAATGAGCAGTTCTTC. It yields the protein CASSFGPSGSRYNEQFF.